The rows below give T cell receptor beta chains drawn from one sample of a study of shared T cell receptors in the human thymus. Sequenced by immunoSEQ multiplex PCR; TCRdb stores in-frame clones only, minus some. The sample yields under 850,000 clones, around nine tenths seen once. This sample was shared with a second study, whose subject was human thymus T cells.

The source material was thymocytes. All receptors derive from a boy under two years old with a congenital heart defect. CDR3s include the opening cysteine and the closing phenylalanine or tryptophan. Each record gives: clone size, V gene, J gene, D gene, CDR3 length, CDR3 DNA, CDR3 protein. The D gene is left open where the match is weak. Size is omitted from some rows. Given values are once, few, many or a class for expanded clones.

clone size: .; V gene: TRBV5-4; J gene: TRBJ2-1; D gene: TRBD2; CDR3 length: 18; CDR3 DNA: TGTGCCAGCAGCGCCGGGACTAGCGGGAGGGCCGTCTGGAATGAGCAGTTCTTC; CDR3 protein: CASSAGTSGRAVWNEQFF
clone size: .; V gene: TRBV30; J gene: TRBJ1-2; D gene: TRBD1; CDR3 length: 17; CDR3 DNA: TGTGCCTGGAGTGAATGGGCGCGGGACAGAGCTAACTATGGCTACACCTTC; CDR3 protein: CAWSEWARDRANYGYTF
clone size: .; V gene: TRBV15; J gene: TRBJ2-7; D gene: TRBD1; CDR3 length: 17; CDR3 DNA: TGTGCCACCAGCAGAGATAAGGGACAGGGGGCAGGTAGCGAGCAGTACTTC; CDR3 protein: CATSRDKGQGAGSEQYF
clone size: .; V gene: TRBV6-1; J gene: TRBJ2-7; D gene: .; CDR3 length: 12; CDR3 DNA: TGTGCCAGCGACTGGCCCTCCTACGAGCAGTACTTC; CDR3 protein: CASDWPSYEQYF
clone size: .; V gene: TRBV20-1; J gene: TRBJ1-4; D gene: .; CDR3 length: 11; CDR3 DNA: TGCAGTGCTCGCGAATATGAAAAACTGTTTTTT; CDR3 protein: CSAREYEKLFF
clone size: .; V gene: TRBV7-9; J gene: TRBJ2-2; D gene: TRBD1; CDR3 length: 17; CDR3 DNA: TGTGCCAGCAGCTTCCCCCTTTACAGGGGGAACACCGGGGAGCTGTTTTTT; CDR3 protein: CASSFPLYRGNTGELFF
clone size: .; V gene: TRBV6-1; J gene: TRBJ2-5; D gene: .; CDR3 length: 14; CDR3 DNA: TGTGCCAGCAGCAGCCCCGCGGGGAAAGAGACCCAGTACTTC; CDR3 protein: CASSSPAGKETQYF
clone size: .; V gene: TRBV25-1; J gene: TRBJ2-3; D gene: .; CDR3 length: 15; CDR3 DNA: TGTGCCAGCAGTGAATCCCTAGTTCTGACAGATACGCAGTATTTT; CDR3 protein: CASSESLVLTDTQYF
clone size: few; V gene: TRBV7-7; J gene: TRBJ2-5; D gene: TRBD2; CDR3 length: 16; CDR3 DNA: TGTGCTAGCAGCCCCGAAGCGGGAGGGCCTTGGGAGACCCAGTACTTC; CDR3 protein: CASSPEAGGPWETQYF
clone size: .; V gene: TRBV28; J gene: TRBJ1-5; D gene: TRBD1; CDR3 length: 15; CDR3 DNA: TGTGCCAGCAGTTTGAGGGGGCAGGTACGTCAGCCCCAGCATTTT; CDR3 protein: CASSLRGQVRQPQHF
clone size: once; V gene: TRBV27; J gene: TRBJ1-1; D gene: .; CDR3 length: 15; CDR3 DNA: TGTGCCAGCAGTTTAAGTGGGGGGTATTTCGGTGAAGCTTTCTTT; CDR3 protein: CASSLSGGYFGEAFF
clone size: .; V gene: TRBV5-6; J gene: TRBJ2-7; D gene: TRBD2; CDR3 length: 15; CDR3 DNA: TGTGCCAGCAGCCCGGGACTAGCGGGAAGGTACGAGCAGTACTTC; CDR3 protein: CASSPGLAGRYEQYF
clone size: .; V gene: TRBV7-2; J gene: TRBJ1-3; D gene: TRBD1; CDR3 length: 16; CDR3 DNA: TGTGCCAGCAGCCACGGACAGGGGAGCTCTGGAAACACCATATATTTT; CDR3 protein: CASSHGQGSSGNTIYF
clone size: .; V gene: TRBV6-1; J gene: TRBJ1-5; D gene: .; CDR3 length: 16; CDR3 DNA: TGTGCCAGCAGTGAAGCCGGACAGATCGGGAATCAGCCCCAGCATTTT; CDR3 protein: CASSEAGQIGNQPQHF
clone size: .; V gene: TRBV9; J gene: TRBJ2-7; D gene: .; CDR3 length: 15; CDR3 DNA: TGTGCCAGCAGCGTAAGGGGTAGCGGATCCTACGAGCAGTACTTC; CDR3 protein: CASSVRGSGSYEQYF
clone size: .; V gene: TRBV4-3; J gene: TRBJ2-1; D gene: .; CDR3 length: 15; CDR3 DNA: TGCGCCAGCAGCCAAGATGCGGATAGCACCAATGAGCAGTTCTTC; CDR3 protein: CASSQDADSTNEQFF
clone size: .; V gene: TRBV29-1; J gene: TRBJ1-2; D gene: TRBD1; CDR3 length: 13; CDR3 DNA: TGCAGCGCCGCTAACAGGGGCTCTGATGGCTACACCTTC; CDR3 protein: CSAANRGSDGYTF
clone size: once; V gene: TRBV4-1; J gene: TRBJ2-5; D gene: .; CDR3 length: 16; CDR3 DNA: TGCGCCAGCAGCCAAGATCTACGCCAAGCTCAAGAGACCCAGTACTTC; CDR3 protein: CASSQDLRQAQETQYF
clone size: .; V gene: TRBV18; J gene: TRBJ2-1; D gene: TRBD2; CDR3 length: 15; CDR3 DNA: TGTGCCAGCTCACCAGGGGAGGGAGTGGGTAATGAGCAGTTCTTC; CDR3 protein: CASSPGEGVGNEQFF
clone size: .; V gene: TRBV13; J gene: TRBJ2-2; D gene: TRBD1; CDR3 length: 17; CDR3 DNA: TGTGCCAGCGGAACCATCATAGGGGGCTCGAACACCGGGGAGCTGTTTTTT; CDR3 protein: CASGTIIGGSNTGELFF
clone size: .; V gene: TRBV28; J gene: TRBJ1-5; D gene: TRBD1; CDR3 length: 17; CDR3 DNA: TGTGCCAGCAGTTTGGTATGGACAGGCAATAGCAATCAGCCCCAGCATTTT; CDR3 protein: CASSLVWTGNSNQPQHF